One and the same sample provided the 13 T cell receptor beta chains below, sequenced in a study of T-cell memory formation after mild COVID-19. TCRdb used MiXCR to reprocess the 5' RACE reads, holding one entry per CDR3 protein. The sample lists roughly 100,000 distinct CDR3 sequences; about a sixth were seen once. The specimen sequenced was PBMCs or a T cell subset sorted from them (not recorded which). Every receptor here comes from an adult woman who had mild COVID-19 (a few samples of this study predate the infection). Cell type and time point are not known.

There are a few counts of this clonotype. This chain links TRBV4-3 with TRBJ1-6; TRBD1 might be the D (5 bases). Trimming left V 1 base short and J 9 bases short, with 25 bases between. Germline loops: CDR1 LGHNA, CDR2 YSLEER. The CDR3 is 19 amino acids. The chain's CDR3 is CASSQAPLVRAPRGSPLHF. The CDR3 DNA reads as TGCGCCAGCAGCCAAGCCCCCTTGGTAAGGGCGCCAAGGGGTTCACCCCTCCACTTT.

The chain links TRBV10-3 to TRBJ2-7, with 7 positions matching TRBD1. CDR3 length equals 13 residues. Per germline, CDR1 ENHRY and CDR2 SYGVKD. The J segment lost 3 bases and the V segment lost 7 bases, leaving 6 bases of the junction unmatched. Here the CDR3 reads CAINPGQSYEQYF. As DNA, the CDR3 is TGTGCCATCAATCCGGGACAGAGCTACGAGCAGTACTTC.

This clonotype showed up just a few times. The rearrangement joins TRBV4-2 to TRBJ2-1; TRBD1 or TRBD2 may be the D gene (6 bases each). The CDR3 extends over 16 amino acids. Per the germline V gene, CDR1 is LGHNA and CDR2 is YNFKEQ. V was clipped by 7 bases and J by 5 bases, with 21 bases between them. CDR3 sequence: CASNSLVRGVDNEQFF. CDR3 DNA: TGTGCCAGCAACTCCTTAGTGAGGGGGGTAGACAATGAGCAGTTCTTC.

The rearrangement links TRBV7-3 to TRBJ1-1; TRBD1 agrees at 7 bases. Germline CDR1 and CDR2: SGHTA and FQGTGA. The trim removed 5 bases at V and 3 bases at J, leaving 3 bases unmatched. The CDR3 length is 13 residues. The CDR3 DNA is TGTGCCAGCAGCATGACAGGGTACACTGAAGCTTTCTTT. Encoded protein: CASSMTGYTEAFF.

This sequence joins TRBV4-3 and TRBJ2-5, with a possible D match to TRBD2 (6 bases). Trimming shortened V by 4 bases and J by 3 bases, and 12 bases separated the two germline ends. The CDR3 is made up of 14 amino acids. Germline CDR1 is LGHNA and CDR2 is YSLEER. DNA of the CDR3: TGCGCCAGCAGCCCTCTCGGGGGAGAAGAGACCCAGTACTTC. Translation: CASSPLGGEETQYF.

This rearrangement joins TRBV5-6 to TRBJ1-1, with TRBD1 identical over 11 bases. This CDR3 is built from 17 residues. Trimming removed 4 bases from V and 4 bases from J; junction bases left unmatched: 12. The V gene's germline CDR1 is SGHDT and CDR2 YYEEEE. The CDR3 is CASSVAGTGGGSTEAFF. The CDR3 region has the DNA TGTGCCAGCAGCGTCGCCGGGACAGGGGGGGGGAGCACTGAAGCTTTCTTT.

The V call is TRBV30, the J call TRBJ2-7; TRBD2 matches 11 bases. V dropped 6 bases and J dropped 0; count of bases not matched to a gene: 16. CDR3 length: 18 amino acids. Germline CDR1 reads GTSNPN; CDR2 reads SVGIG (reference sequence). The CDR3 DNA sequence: TGTGCCTGTAATGACGGTAGCGGGAGGGCCAGGAGCTCCTACGAGCAGTACTTC. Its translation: CACNDGSGRARSSYEQYF.

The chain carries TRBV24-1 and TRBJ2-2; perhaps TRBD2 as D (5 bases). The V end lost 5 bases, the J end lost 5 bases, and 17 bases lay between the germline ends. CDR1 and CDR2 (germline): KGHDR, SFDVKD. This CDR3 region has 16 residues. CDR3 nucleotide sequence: TGTGCCACCAGTGGATTCGAGGGAGTAGGGACCGGGGAGCTGTTTTTT. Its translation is CATSGFEGVGTGELFF.

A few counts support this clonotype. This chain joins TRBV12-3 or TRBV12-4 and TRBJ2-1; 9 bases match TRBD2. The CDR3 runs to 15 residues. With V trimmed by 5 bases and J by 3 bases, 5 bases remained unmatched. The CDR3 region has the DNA TGTGCCAGCAGTCGACTGCGGGAGGGCTACAATGAGCAGTTCTTC. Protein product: CASSRLREGYNEQFF.

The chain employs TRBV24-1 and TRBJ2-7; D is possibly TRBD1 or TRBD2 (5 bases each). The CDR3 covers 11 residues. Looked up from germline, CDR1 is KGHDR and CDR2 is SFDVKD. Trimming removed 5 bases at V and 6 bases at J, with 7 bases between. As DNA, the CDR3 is TGTGCCACCAGTGTGGGGACCGAGCAGTACTTC. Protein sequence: CATSVGTEQYF.

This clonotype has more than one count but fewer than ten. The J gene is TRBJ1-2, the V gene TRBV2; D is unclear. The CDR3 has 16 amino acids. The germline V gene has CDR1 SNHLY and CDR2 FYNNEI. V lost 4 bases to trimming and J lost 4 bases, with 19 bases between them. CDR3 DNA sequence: TGTGCCAGCAGTGTCCAGCAGAAGGAAGAGGGCTATGGCTACACCTTC. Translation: CASSVQQKEEGYGYTF.

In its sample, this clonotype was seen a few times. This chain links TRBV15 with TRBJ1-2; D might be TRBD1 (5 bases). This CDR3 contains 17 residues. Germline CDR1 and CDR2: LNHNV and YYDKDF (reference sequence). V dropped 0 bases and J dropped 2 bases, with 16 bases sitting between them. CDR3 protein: CATSRDSVAQANYGYTF. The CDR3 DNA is TGTGCCACCAGCAGAGATAGTGTGGCACAGGCAAACTATGGCTACACCTTC.

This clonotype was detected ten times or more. CDR3 DNA sequence: TGTGCCAGCACCCCCGCCGTGGGGGGCTCCACTGAAGCTTTCTTT. Its protein is CASTPAVGGSTEAFF. The V gene is TRBV27, the J gene TRBJ1-1; D might be TRBD1 (6 bases). The length of the CDR3 is 15 residues. From germline, CDR1 is MNHEY and CDR2 SMNVEV (reference sequence). V was pared by 7 bases and J by 4 bases, with 19 bases between.